This TCR beta chain derives from a study of shared clonotypes between healthy human individuals. Study at large: The people who gave samples were a couple of women and a few men aged 18 to 49. Study results and limitations: Clonotypes shared by all four sorted-subset donors had higher generation probabilities than non-shared clonotypes.

Naive CD8 cells, CD45RO-negative and positively selected for CCR7, excluded terminally differentiated effector memory CD45RA+ cells. Each PCR replicate from the sorted subsets contained about 200 ng DNA, which is tens of thousands of T cell genomes. TCRdb's copy holds only in-frame clones and misses some; the assay was immunoSEQ multiplex PCR. The profile shows approximately 2,200,000 clones, about 92% of them singletons. This clone was recorded once. The antigen is undetermined. The source material was naive CD8+ T cells from PBMCs. The clonotype comes from a man aged 18 to 35 in good health. Some clones in this sample may be carry-over from other donors' samples.

The chain's CDR3 is CASSLETGRNQPQHF. The CDR3 DNA reads TGCGCCAGCAGCTTGGAAACAGGAAGGAATCAGCCCCAGCATTTT. The rearrangement joins TRBV5-1 to TRBJ1-5; weak D call: TRBD1 (5 bases). Germline V CDR1 and CDR2: SGHRS, YFSETQ. This CDR3 spans 15 amino acids. Trimming stripped 0 bases from V and 4 bases from J, with 11 bases between. Together with reference TRBV5-1 and TRBJ1-5, the CDR3 gives the full variable domain: KAGVTQTPRYLIKTRGQQVTLSCSPISGHRSVSWYQQTPGQGLQFLFEYFSETQRNKGNFPGRFSGRQFSNSRSEMNVSTLELGDSALYLCASSLETGRNQPQHFGDGTRLSIL.